Listed here are 26 T cell receptor beta chains from one sample, sequenced in a study of cytomegalovirus exposure and HLA in healthy donors. PCR involved 60 Vbeta and 13 Jbeta primers. Sequenced by immunoSEQ multiplex PCR; TCRdb stores in-frame clones only, minus some. The repertoire holds around 190,000 clones, with roughly 80% as singletons. The sample consisted of PBMCs. The receptors were gathered from a woman between 18 and 30 years old in good health and CMV-seronegative.

This clone was seen a handful of times. The J gene is TRBJ2-3, the V gene TRBV4-3, with 12 bases identical to TRBD2. The J segment lost 5 bases and the V segment lost 0 bases, leaving 3 bases of the junction unmatched. The germline CDR1 and CDR2 sequences are LGHNA and YSLEER. The CDR3 sequence is 16 residues long. The CDR3 region is CASSQDETSGRDTQYF. CDR3 nucleotide sequence: TGCGCCAGCAGCCAAGATGAGACTAGCGGGAGAGATACGCAGTATTTT.

V gene TRBV7-8 combines with J gene TRBJ2-7; no firm D call. V was cut by 0 bases and J by 1 base, with 4 bases left in between. From germline, CDR1 is SGHVS and CDR2 FQNEAQ. This CDR3 has 13 amino acids. This CDR3 reads CASSLASSYEQYF. The CDR3 region has the DNA TGTGCCAGCAGCTTAGCTAGTTCCTACGAGCAGTACTTC.

This clone was observed a few times. V and J are TRBV6-6 and TRBJ1-2; 7 bases are shared with TRBD1. Germline trimming cut 7 bases from V and 4 bases from J; bases unmatched to any gene: 3. This CDR3 has 12 residues. The germline V gene encodes CDR1 MNHNY and CDR2 SVGAGI (reference sequence). In DNA form, the CDR3 reads TGTGCCAGCACCGGGACAGCCTATGGCTACACCTTC. The encoded protein is CASTGTAYGYTF.

The V gene is TRBV30, the J gene TRBJ1-5; D is uncertain. Trimming shortened V by 3 bases and J by 3 bases, and 15 bases separated the two germline ends. The CDR3 consists of 15 residues. Germline CDR1 is GTSNPN and CDR2 is SVGIG (reference sequence). The CDR3 coding sequence is TGTGCCTGGAGCCAGAGGGCCCGGGCCAATCAGCCCCAGCATTTT. Its protein is CAWSQRARANQPQHF. The whole variable domain, filled in from reference TRBV30 and TRBJ1-5, reads SQTIHQWPATLVQPVGSPLSLECTVEGTSNPNLYWYRQAAGRGLQLLFYSVGIGQISSEVPQNLSASRPQDRQFILSSKKLLLSDSGFYLCAWSQRARANQPQHFGDGTRLSIL.

The chain has TRBV6-5 and TRBJ2-1, with D perhaps TRBD1 (5 bases). This CDR3 is 14 amino acids long. Trimming shortened V by 2 bases and J by 5 bases, and 10 bases separated the two germline ends. CDR1 and CDR2 (germline): MNHEY, SVGAGI. CDR3 sequence: CASSYADSHNEQFF. CDR3 nucleotide sequence: TGTGCCAGCAGTTACGCCGACAGCCACAATGAGCAGTTCTTC.

The genes are TRBV28 and TRBJ1-1; a possible D gene is TRBD1 (6 bases). The CDR3 has 15 residues. V shed 5 bases and J shed 5 bases, with 18 bases lying between them. Germline V gene lookup returns CDR1 MDHEN and CDR2 SYDVKM. Here the CDR3 reads CASSPIQGRGTEAFF. The CDR3 DNA is TGTGCCAGCAGTCCCATACAGGGAAGGGGGACTGAAGCTTTCTTT.

The chain has TRBV7-9 and TRBJ1-1; D is undetermined. Germline assignment: CDR1 SEHNR and CDR2 FQNEAQ (reference sequence). The V end was cut by 1 base, the J end by 2 bases, with 14 bases between. CDR3 length: 16 residues. In nucleotides, the CDR3 is TGTGCCAGCAGCTTAGGCGAGGGTGCCCCAAACACTGAAGCTTTCTTT. It is translated as CASSLGEGAPNTEAFF.

J is TRBJ2-1 and V is TRBV5-6; D gene unclear. Germline V gene lookup returns CDR1 SGHDT and CDR2 YYEEEE. The CDR3 totals 14 residues. V was pared by 0 bases and J by 3 bases, with 7 bases between. The CDR3: CASSLGQNYNEQFF. In DNA form, the CDR3 reads TGTGCCAGCAGCTTGGGCCAGAACTACAATGAGCAGTTCTTC. Supplemented by reference TRBV5-6 and TRBJ2-1, the full variable domain reads DAGVTQSPTHLIKTRGQQVTLRCSPKSGHDTVSWYQQALGQGPQFIFQYYEEEERQRGNFPDRFSGHQFPNYSSELNVNALLLGDSALYLCASSLGQNYNEQFFGPGTRLTVL.

The V gene is TRBV6-5, the J gene TRBJ2-7; TRBD2 agrees at 13 bases. The CDR3 has 16 amino acids. After removal of 2 bases from V and 2 bases from J, the junction contained 3 bases not matched to a gene. CDR1 and CDR2 (germline): MNHEY, SVGAGI. The CDR3 protein is CASSYGGLAGTYEQYF. The CDR3 bases are TGTGCCAGCAGTTACGGGGGACTAGCGGGGACCTACGAGCAGTACTTC.

V is TRBV10-3 and J is TRBJ1-1; the match to TRBD1 covers 8 bases. CDR3 length equals 15 residues. J was trimmed by 0 bases and V by 5 bases; bases with no gene match: 5. Germline V lookup: CDR1 ENHRY, CDR2 SYGVKD. CDR3 amino acids: CAISKRTGMNTEAFF. In nucleotides, the CDR3 is TGTGCCATCAGTAAACGGACAGGGATGAACACTGAAGCTTTCTTT.

V and J are TRBV28 and TRBJ1-1; the match to TRBD1 covers 7 bases. The CDR3 consists of 15 residues. Trimming at V came to 3 bases and at J to 4 bases, leaving 8 bases not matched to a gene. Germline-derived CDR1 and CDR2 are MDHEN and SYDVKM. This CDR3 is CASSFLRGRSTEAFF. CDR3 DNA sequence: TGTGCCAGCAGTTTTCTTAGGGGGCGAAGCACTGAAGCTTTCTTT.

The V gene is TRBV9, the J gene TRBJ1-2; D call uncertain. CDR1 SGDLS and CDR2 YYNGEE come from the germline V gene. The CDR3 spans 14 residues. V dropped 0 bases and J dropped 2 bases, with 8 bases sitting between them. This CDR3 reads CASSVETLNYGYTF. CDR3 nucleotides: TGTGCCAGCAGCGTAGAAACACTAAACTATGGCTACACCTTC.

The CDR3 sequence: CASSLEPGTGAQYF. The CDR3 nucleotides read TGTGCCAGCAGCTTAGAACCGGGAACCGGGGCCCAGTACTTC. The gene calls are TRBV11-2 and TRBJ2-5; D may be TRBD2 (5 bases). V was trimmed by 0 bases and J by 9 bases, leaving 14 bases between them. The CDR3 runs 14 residues. Germline V gene lookup returns CDR1 SGHAT and CDR2 FQNNGV.

Concerning this clone itself: Germline is not matched at one junction end, which may reflect a read error. J is TRBJ1-5 and V is TRBV7-2; no firm D call. CDR1 is SGHTA, CDR2 FQGNSA, per germline. The CDR3 covers 14 residues. DNA of the CDR3: TGTGCCAGCAGCTTGGAGGGTGGCAATCAGCCCCAGCGTTTT. Protein product: CASSLEGGNQPQRF.

Here the CDR3 reads CASSPGQGNTEAFF. The CDR3 DNA is TGTGCCAGCAGCCCGGGACAGGGGAACACTGAAGCTTTCTTT. The V call is TRBV7-6, the J call TRBJ1-1, with TRBD1 matching over 9 bases. The germline gives CDR1 SGHVS, CDR2 FNYEAQ. The ends lost 5 bases at V and 1 base at J; junction bases unmatched: 2. The length of the CDR3 is 14 residues.

This clone was found a few times. V gene TRBV13 combines with J gene TRBJ2-1, with a tentative D call TRBD2 (6 bases). Trimming took 6 bases from V and 8 from J, leaving 11 bases between them. Germline assignment: CDR1 PRHDT and CDR2 FYEKMQ (reference sequence). CDR3 size: 12 residues. CDR3 loop: CASRAGGDEQFF. The CDR3 DNA is TGTGCCAGCAGAGCGGGCGGGGATGAGCAGTTCTTC.

This rearrangement joins TRBV27 to TRBJ2-7; D is perhaps TRBD2 (6 bases). The CDR3 covers 13 residues. Trimming took 5 bases from V and 4 from J, leaving 12 bases between them. Germline V gene lookup returns CDR1 MNHEY and CDR2 SMNVEV (reference sequence). In DNA form, the CDR3 reads TGTGCCAGCAGTCCGGGAGTAGGATACGAGCAGTACTTC. Protein product: CASSPGVGYEQYF.

The chain carries TRBV5-1 and TRBJ1-2; possible D gene TRBD1, 5 bases. V gave up 4 bases and J gave up 3 bases, with 16 bases separating them. This CDR3 comprises 15 residues. Germline-derived CDR1 and CDR2 are SGHRS and YFSETQ. CDR3 nucleotide sequence: TGCGCCAGCAGCCCGGCGGGGGGTCGGGACTATGGCTACACCTTC. It yields the protein CASSPAGGRDYGYTF.

This clone was counted only a few times. V is TRBV5-4 and J is TRBJ2-7; 8 bases fit TRBD1. The CDR3 loop spans 14 amino acids. CDR1 SGHNT and CDR2 YYREEE come from the germline V gene (reference sequence). V shed 6 bases and J 5 bases; nucleotides not matched to a gene: 10. CDR3 sequence reads: CASTTRDRLNEQYF. The CDR3 nucleotides are TGTGCCAGCACCACCCGGGACAGGCTCAACGAGCAGTACTTC.

The V gene is TRBV6-5, the J gene TRBJ1-1, with 8 bases identical to TRBD1. Germline V lookup: CDR1 MNHEY, CDR2 SVGAGI. The CDR3 runs 13 residues. After removal of 4 bases from V and 4 bases from J, the junction contained 2 bases not matched to a gene. The CDR3 is CASSFTGGTEAFF. As DNA, the CDR3 is TGTGCCAGCAGTTTCACAGGGGGCACTGAAGCTTTCTTT.

This clone was observed once. This rearrangement joins TRBV5-1 to TRBJ2-3; D not resolved. The CDR3 has 15 residues. The ends were cut back, 0 bases at V and 0 bases at J, with 8 bases in the middle. Germline values: CDR1 SGHRS, CDR2 YFSETQ. CDR3 DNA: TGCGCCAGCAGCTTGGAGGAGAGAAGCACAGATACGCAGTATTTT. Encoded protein: CASSLEERSTDTQYF.

The chain uses TRBV27 and TRBJ2-1; 7 nucleotides match TRBD2. The germline V gene has CDR1 MNHEY and CDR2 SMNVEV (reference sequence). The CDR3 runs to 18 residues. V lost 10 bases to trimming and J lost 4 bases; unmatched junction nucleotides: 22. The CDR3 here is CATRLAVGQGREYNEQFF. The DNA of the CDR3 is TGTGCCACTCGGCTAGCGGTAGGCCAGGGCCGAGAATACAATGAGCAGTTCTTC.

CDR3: CAISEDRSNTEAFF. The CDR3 nucleotides are TGTGCCATCAGTGAGGACAGGTCGAACACTGAAGCTTTCTTT. The chain has TRBV10-3 and TRBJ1-1; maybe TRBD1 (6 bases). Germline assignment: CDR1 ENHRY and CDR2 SYGVKD. The ends were cut back, 2 bases at V and 1 base at J, with 8 bases in the middle. The CDR3 covers 14 residues.

V and J are TRBV27 and TRBJ2-1, with a weak D call TRBD2 (5 bases). The CDR3 is made up of 17 amino acids. Germline V gene lookup returns CDR1 MNHEY and CDR2 SMNVEV (reference sequence). V lost 5 bases to trimming and J lost 6 bases, with 23 bases between them. The CDR3: CASSRRPTSIVRNEQFF. In DNA form, the CDR3 reads TGTGCCAGCAGTCGGAGACCAACTAGTATAGTGCGCAATGAGCAGTTCTTC.

The chain employs TRBV5-1 and TRBJ1-4; weak D call: TRBD1 (5 bases). The CDR3 runs to 15 residues. The V gene's germline CDR1 is SGHRS and CDR2 YFSETQ. V was shortened by 0 bases and J by 7 bases, with 13 bases between the two germline ends. Written as DNA, the CDR3 is TGCGCCAGCAGCTTGGCGGGGGGGTCTGGTGAAAAACTGTTTTTT. The encoded protein is CASSLAGGSGEKLFF.

The chain has TRBV2 and TRBJ2-2, with 9 bases that match TRBD2. Trimming took 10 bases from V and 3 from J; bases not matched to a gene: 12. The length of the CDR3 is 16 residues. CDR1 and CDR2 from the germline V gene are SNHLY and FYNNEI. CDR3 protein: CATPRLAGGYTGELFF. CDR3 in DNA: TGTGCCACTCCTAGGTTGGCGGGAGGGTACACCGGGGAGCTGTTTTTT. The complete variable domain, with remaining parts taken from reference TRBV2 and TRBJ2-2, reads EPEVTQTPSHQVTQMGQEVILRCVPISNHLYFYWYRQILGQKVEFLVSFYNNEISEKSEIFDDQFSVERPDGSNFTLKIRSTKLEDSAMYFCATPRLAGGYTGELFFGEGSRLTVL.